This T cell receptor beta chain comes out of a study of T cells in Graves' hyperthyroidism and ophthalmopathy. Germline V gene lookup returns CDR1 DFQATT and CDR2 SNEGSKA (reference sequence). This CDR3 contains 10 residues. With 4 bases removed from V and 10 bases from J, the gap between germline ends came to 8 bases. This clonotype is medium-sized (0.01 to 0.1%) in the sample. RNA transcripts provided the source from which TCR beta CDR3 regions were amplified. During a first-round RT-PCR of the TCR CDR3, the HTBI primer set was used. Using its own MiXCR run on the multiplex PCR reads, TCRdb lists one record per CDR3 protein. The sample records roughly 57,000 distinct CDR3 sequences, roughly 50% being singletons.

The V call is TRBV20-1, the J call TRBJ2-1; D ambiguous. The receptor's source is a woman between 55 and 75 years old with Graves' ophthalmopathy. The sequenced sample was blood. The CDR3 spells CSAKIREQFF. The CDR3, as DNA: TGCAGTGCTAAGATAAGGGAGCAGTTCTTC.